This T cell receptor beta chain came from a study of blood T cell repertoires in COVID-19. In the original processing: Amplification of reference gene primers was used by the study to estimate nucleated cell counts. Sequenced by immunoSEQ multiplex PCR; TCRdb stores in-frame clones only, minus some. The V and J calls and clone size come from that table; D and trimming were worked out from the DNA. The table records about 210,000 clones, 70% to 90% of them present only once. This CDR3 comprises 14 residues. The V and J ends lost 7 bases and 3 bases, in that order; junction bases with no gene match: 6. Germline V gene lookup returns CDR1 MDHEN and CDR2 SYDVKM.

The V gene is TRBV28, the J gene TRBJ1-5, with 7 nucleotides matching TRBD1. This sequence originates from a woman aged 45-59 years with active or convalescent COVID-19. Sequences were obtained from peripheral blood. CDR3 bases: TGTGCCAGCATTGGGGGGACAGTCAATCAGCCCCAGCATTTT. The encoded protein is CASIGGTVNQPQHF.